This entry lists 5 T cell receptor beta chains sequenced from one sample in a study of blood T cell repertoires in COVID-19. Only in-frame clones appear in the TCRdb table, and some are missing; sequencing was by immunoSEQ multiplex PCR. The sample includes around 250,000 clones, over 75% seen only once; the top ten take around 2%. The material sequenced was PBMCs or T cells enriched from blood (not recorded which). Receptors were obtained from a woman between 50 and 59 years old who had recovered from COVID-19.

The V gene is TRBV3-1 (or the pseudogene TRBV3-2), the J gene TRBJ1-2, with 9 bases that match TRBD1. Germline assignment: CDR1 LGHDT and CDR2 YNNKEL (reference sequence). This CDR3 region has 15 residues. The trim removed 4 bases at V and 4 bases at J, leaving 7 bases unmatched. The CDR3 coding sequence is TGTGCCAGCAGCCCCAGGGTGGGACAGGGCTATGGCTACACCTTC. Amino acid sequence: CASSPRVGQGYGYTF.

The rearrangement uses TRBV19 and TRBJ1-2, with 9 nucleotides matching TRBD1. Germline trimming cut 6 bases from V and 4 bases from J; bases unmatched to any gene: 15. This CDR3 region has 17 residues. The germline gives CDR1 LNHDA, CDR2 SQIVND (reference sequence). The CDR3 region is CASRLPGTGPSLYGYTF. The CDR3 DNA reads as TGTGCCAGTAGGCTCCCCGGGACAGGGCCCTCGCTCTATGGCTACACCTTC.

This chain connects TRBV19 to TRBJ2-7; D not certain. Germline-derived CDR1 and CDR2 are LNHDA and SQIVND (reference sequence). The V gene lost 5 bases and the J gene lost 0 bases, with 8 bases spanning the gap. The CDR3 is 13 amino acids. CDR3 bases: TGTGCCAGTAGTCGAGCGCTCTCCTACGAGCAGTACTTC. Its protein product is CASSRALSYEQYF.

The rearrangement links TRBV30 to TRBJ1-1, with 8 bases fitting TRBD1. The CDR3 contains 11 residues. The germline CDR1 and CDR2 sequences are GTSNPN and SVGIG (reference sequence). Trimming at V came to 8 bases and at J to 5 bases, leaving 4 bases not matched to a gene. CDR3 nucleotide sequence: TGTGCCAGACAGGGGCCTACTGAAGCTTTCTTT. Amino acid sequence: CARQGPTEAFF.

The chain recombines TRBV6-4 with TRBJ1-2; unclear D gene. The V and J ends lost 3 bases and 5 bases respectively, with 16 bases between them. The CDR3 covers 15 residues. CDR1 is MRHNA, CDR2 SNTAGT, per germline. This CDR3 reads CASSEEGALGYGYTF. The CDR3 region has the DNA TGTGCCAGCAGTGAAGAGGGAGCCTTGGGGTATGGCTACACCTTC.